Presented here are 4 T cell receptor beta chains from one specimen sequenced in a study of CD8 T cells in Susac syndrome. The authors reverse transcribed 0.5 to 1 ug RNA with random hexamers. TCRdb reprocessed the immunoSEQ multiplex PCR reads with MiXCR, giving one entry per CDR3 protein. Altogether 65,000 to 85,000 distinct CDR3 sequences are present, 90% to 95% being singletons, with the ten largest covering 0.45%. The source material was CD8+ T cells from PBMCs. The receptors here all came from a human donor with Susac syndrome.

This clonotype was found a few times. The chain has TRBV19 and TRBJ1-1, with TRBD1 as a possible D gene (5 bases). Per the germline V gene, CDR1 is LNHDA and CDR2 is SQIVND (reference sequence). The V and J ends lost 5 bases and 0 bases respectively, with 7 bases between them. The CDR3 extends over 13 amino acids. The CDR3 DNA reads as TGTGCCAGTAGTCAGGGTCTGAACACTGAAGCTTTCTTT. Translated, it gives CASSQGLNTEAFF.

The V gene is TRBV3-1, the J gene TRBJ2-3, with TRBD2 matching over 9 bases. The germline gives CDR1 LGHDT, CDR2 YNNKEL (reference sequence). The CDR3 is made up of 19 amino acids. The V segment lost 6 bases and the J segment 4 bases; nucleotides outside the gene matches: 20. The CDR3, as DNA: TGTGCCAGCAGTCCACTAATGCTACTAGCGGGCCCCCCCCCAGATACGCAGTATTTT. This sequence encodes CASSPLMLLAGPPPDTQYF.

The chain couples TRBV10-1 to TRBJ2-3; D gene unclear. V was clipped by 6 bases and J by 2 bases, with 9 bases between them. Germline lookup yields CDR1 WNHNN and CDR2 SYGVQD (reference sequence). The CDR3 has 13 amino acids. In DNA form, the CDR3 reads TGCGCCAGCAGCCCCGCTGACACAGATACGCAGTATTTT. Amino acid sequence: CASSPADTDTQYF.

The gene calls are TRBV4-1 and TRBJ1-4; no reliable D call. The germline CDR1 and CDR2 sequences are MGHRA and YSYEKL. CDR3 length equals 13 residues. Trimming shortened V by 4 bases and J by 8 bases, and 11 bases separated the two germline ends. For the CDR3, the DNA is TGCGCCAGCAGCCTTAGGACGGGAGAAAAACTGTTTTTT. This translates into CASSLRTGEKLFF.